What follows are 24 T cell receptor beta chains derived from one specimen sequenced in a study of a mutant IDH1 vaccine in newly diagnosed glioma. Which antigens these TCRs recognize remains unknown. As for time point: week 35, safety follow-up. A 20-mer mutant IDH1 peptide at 300 ug was injected subcutaneously with topical imiquimod. Sequenced by immunoSEQ multiplex PCR; TCRdb stores in-frame clones only, minus some. The data contain about 42,000 clones, roughly four fifths of them singletons. Specimen: PBMCs, collected from a glioma patient whose treatment included an IDH1 peptide vaccine. These receptors were obtained from a woman in her 50s with glioma.

The chain combines TRBV5-1 with TRBJ1-6; weak D call: TRBD1 (5 bases). The V end lost 4 bases, the J end lost 5 bases, and 16 bases lay between the germline ends. The germline CDR1 and CDR2 sequences are SGHRS and YFSETQ. The CDR3 consists of 16 residues. The CDR3 region has the DNA TGCGCCAGCAGCCCCACTGGCAGGGCCGATAATTCACCCCTCCACTTT. Translated, it gives CASSPTGRADNSPLHF.

The rearrangement uses TRBV6-4 and TRBJ1-6; D perhaps matches TRBD1 (6 bases). Germline V gives CDR1 MRHNA, CDR2 SNTAGT. The CDR3 runs to 15 residues. V gave up 4 bases and J gave up 7 bases, with 14 bases separating them. CDR3 bases: TGTGCCAGCAGTGCCTCGGACAGTTACAATTCACCCCTCCACTTT. It encodes CASSASDSYNSPLHF.

V and J are TRBV2 and TRBJ2-4; D is tentatively TRBD1 or TRBD2 (5 bases each). This CDR3 comprises 12 residues. Germline V CDR1 and CDR2: SNHLY, FYNNEI. The CDR3 loop reads CGGGLAKNIQYF. The CDR3, as DNA: TGTGGGGGCGGGTTAGCCAAAAACATTCAGTACTTC. Supplemented by reference TRBV2 and TRBJ2-4, the full variable domain reads EPEVTQTPSHQVTQMGQEVILRCVPISNHLYFYWYRQILGQKVEFLVSFYNNEISEKSEIFDDQFSVERPDGSNFTLKIRSTKLEDSAMYFCGGGLAKNIQYFGAGTRLSVL.

The chain employs TRBV4-3 and TRBJ1-5, with D possibly matching TRBD1 (5 bases). The germline V gene has CDR1 LGHNA and CDR2 YSLEER. Trimming cost V 4 bases and J 4 bases, with 14 bases left between them. This CDR3 spans 15 amino acids. This CDR3 is CASSRGRARNQPQHF. CDR3 in DNA: TGCGCCAGCAGCCGTGGCAGGGCAAGAAATCAGCCCCAGCATTTT.

V and J are TRBV4-2 and TRBJ2-5; D gene uncertain. The CDR3 totals 15 residues. Trimming pared 1 base from V and 3 bases from J, leaving 12 bases between. Germline CDR1 LGHNA, CDR2 YNFKEQ. The CDR3 coding sequence is TGTGCCAGCAGCCAAGGTACGGGTGTTGAAGAGACCCAGTACTTC. This codes for CASSQGTGVEETQYF.

The J gene is TRBJ2-2, the V gene TRBV25-1, with a possible D match to TRBD2 (6 bases). Germline CDR1 and CDR2: MGHDK and SYGVNS. The CDR3 loop spans 14 amino acids. V shed 3 bases and J shed 7 bases, with 12 bases lying between them. CDR3 in amino acids: CASSDWTGGGELFF. The CDR3 bases are TGTGCCAGCAGTGACTGGACCGGGGGCGGGGAGCTGTTTTTT.

V and J are TRBV19 and TRBJ2-7; the D call may be TRBD1 or TRBD2 (5 bases each). Germline lookup yields CDR1 LNHDA and CDR2 SQIVND (reference sequence). Deletions cut 1 base from V and 5 bases from J, with 9 bases between. The CDR3 loop spans 13 amino acids. CDR3 sequence (DNA): TGTGCCAGTAGTATAGGAGGGGTCAACGAGCAGTACTTC. It translates to CASSIGGVNEQYF.

The table lists this clone with a few counts. V usage is TRBV7-2 and J usage is TRBJ2-2; D gene unclear. V lost 5 bases and J 1 base, leaving 8 bases between the germline ends. CDR1 is SGHTA, CDR2 FQGNSA, per germline. The CDR3 extends over 14 amino acids. The CDR3 nucleotides read TGTGCCAGCAGCCCACCACAGAACACCGGGGAGCTGTTTTTT. Residues: CASSPPQNTGELFF.

This clone was detected once. The chain is built from TRBV5-1 and TRBJ1-1; possible D gene TRBD1, 6 bases. V dropped 2 bases and J dropped 1 base, with 15 bases sitting between them. This CDR3 region has 16 residues. CDR1 and CDR2 (germline): SGHRS, YFSETQ. The CDR3 region is CASSLTWGAANTEAFF. CDR3 in DNA: TGCGCCAGCAGCTTAACGTGGGGGGCTGCGAACACTGAAGCTTTCTTT.

This clone was seen a few times. J is TRBJ1-5 and V is TRBV5-8; D call uncertain. V was pared by 2 bases and J by 6 bases, with 15 bases between. This CDR3 spans 15 amino acids. Per germline, CDR1 SGHTS and CDR2 YDEGEE. CDR3 bases: TGTGCCAGCAGCTTTCTCGAAGGGCGAGGTCAGCCCCAGCATTTT. It specifies CASSFLEGRGQPQHF.

The rearrangement uses TRBV11-2 and TRBJ1-4; tentative D call: TRBD1 (5 bases). Per germline, CDR1 SGHAT and CDR2 FQNNGV. The V end lost 7 bases, the J end lost 4 bases, and 16 bases lay between the germline ends. The CDR3 extends over 15 amino acids. CDR3 bases: TGTGCCAGCACCCAACCCGGGGGAGGTAATGAAAAACTGTTTTTT. Translated, it gives CASTQPGGGNEKLFF.

The chain uses TRBV7-8 and TRBJ2-2; unclear D gene. The germline V gene encodes CDR1 SGHVS and CDR2 FQNEAQ. V lost 2 bases, J lost 1 base, and 11 bases lay in between. The CDR3 has 16 residues. CDR3 DNA: TGTGCCAGCAGCTTATATAGGATCTTGAACACCGGGGAGCTGTTTTTT. It yields the protein CASSLYRILNTGELFF.

This clone was seen only once. For the CDR3, the DNA is TGTGCCAGCACCCCCCGGGGGGCAGGATCACCCCTCCACTTT. Its translation is CASTPRGAGSPLHF. This sequence joins TRBV2 and TRBJ1-6, with TRBD1 as a possible D gene (6 bases). The CDR3 consists of 14 residues. Germline CDR1 SNHLY, CDR2 FYNNEI. The V end was cut by 7 bases, the J end by 10 bases, with 17 bases between.

The V and J genes are TRBV19 and TRBJ2-2, with 9 positions matching TRBD2. Germline CDR1 LNHDA, CDR2 SQIVND (reference sequence). This CDR3 spans 17 amino acids. The ends lost 1 base at V and 0 bases at J; junction bases unmatched: 3. CDR3 bases: TGTGCCAGTAGTATAGGCGCTAGCGGGGCGAACACCGGGGAGCTGTTTTTT. Translation: CASSIGASGANTGELFF.

Here the CDR3 reads CASSPTGAPGYEQYF. The CDR3 nucleotides read TGTGCCAGTAGCCCGACAGGGGCCCCTGGATACGAGCAGTACTTC. The chain has TRBV19 and TRBJ2-7, with 8 bases matching TRBD1. Losses at the gene ends were 6 bases for V and 4 bases for J; bases not matched to a gene: 11. Germline loops: CDR1 LNHDA, CDR2 SQIVND (reference sequence). The CDR3 loop spans 15 amino acids.

The V and J genes are TRBV28 and TRBJ2-1, with D possibly matching TRBD2 (7 bases). The CDR3 totals 16 residues. From germline, CDR1 is MDHEN and CDR2 SYDVKM. The V and J ends lost 5 bases and 2 bases respectively, with 16 bases between them. In DNA, the CDR3 is TGTGCCAGCAGTCCTGGGGGGAGGGGGGCCTACAATGAGCAGTTCTTC. Protein sequence: CASSPGGRGAYNEQFF. The variable domain in full, with the rest retrieved from reference TRBV28 and TRBJ2-1, is DVKVTQSSRYLVKRTGEKVFLECVQDMDHENMFWYRQDPGLGLRLIYFSYDVKMKEKGDIPEGYSVSREKKERFSLILESASTNQTSMYLCASSPGGRGAYNEQFFGPGTRLTVL.

The rearrangement joins TRBV20-1 to TRBJ1-2; D possibly corresponds to TRBD1 (5 bases). Germline CDR1 is DFQATT and CDR2 is SNEGSKA (reference sequence). CDR3 length: 10 residues. CDR3 region: CSIGGEGYTF. In nucleotides, the CDR3 is TGCAGCATAGGAGGGGAAGGCTACACCTTC.

The table lists this clone with a few counts. The V gene is TRBV4-2, the J gene TRBJ1-1, with D possibly matching TRBD1 (5 bases). CDR1 and CDR2 from the germline V gene are LGHNA and YNFKEQ. This CDR3 is 12 amino acids long. V lost 8 bases to trimming and J lost 5 bases, with 12 bases between them. The CDR3 here is CASRIGGTEAFF. The CDR3 DNA is TGTGCCAGCCGGATCGGGGGGACTGAAGCTTTCTTT.

This clone was observed a few times. The chain uses TRBV6-5 and TRBJ1-2; D is perhaps TRBD1 (5 bases). The CDR3 sequence is 15 residues long. V was cut by 2 bases and J by 2 bases, with 12 bases left in between. Germline V lookup: CDR1 MNHEY, CDR2 SVGAGI. The CDR3 DNA sequence: TGTGCCAGCAGTTACCAAGGGGCGAAAAACTATGGCTACACCTTC. Translating it yields CASSYQGAKNYGYTF.

This sequence joins TRBV30 and TRBJ1-6; D may be TRBD1 (6 bases). The germline V gene has CDR1 GTSNPN and CDR2 SVGIG (reference sequence). This CDR3 comprises 17 residues. Deletions cut 6 bases from V and 8 bases from J, with 26 bases between. The CDR3 sequence: CACLPGTGRILDSPLHF. The DNA of the CDR3 is TGTGCCTGCCTTCCGGGAACAGGGCGAATATTGGATTCACCCCTCCACTTT.

This chain connects TRBV27 to TRBJ1-4; D ambiguous. This CDR3 spans 14 amino acids. Germline values: CDR1 MNHEY, CDR2 SMNVEV (reference sequence). V was clipped by 2 bases and J by 8 bases, with 12 bases between them. CDR3 sequence reads: CASSLEGLGEKLFF. CDR3 DNA sequence: TGTGCCAGCAGTTTAGAGGGTTTGGGAGAAAAACTGTTTTTT.

The chain has TRBV7-6 and TRBJ1-1; D is undetermined. The CDR3 spans 14 residues. V was clipped by 3 bases and J by 1 base, with 9 bases between them. The germline gives CDR1 SGHVS, CDR2 FNYEAQ. The CDR3 bases are TGTGCCAGCAGCTTTTTGGCAGGGAACACTGAAGCTTTCTTT. This codes for CASSFLAGNTEAFF.

This clone was detected only once. The rearrangement uses TRBV29-1 and TRBJ1-2; TRBD1 aligns across 7 bases. Germline V gene sequence: CDR1 SQVTM, CDR2 ANQGSEA. There are 13 residues in the CDR3. Trimming at V came to 7 bases and at J to 0 bases, leaving 5 bases not matched to a gene. CDR3 region: CSAPDRSNYGYTF. In DNA, the CDR3 is TGCAGCGCTCCGGACAGGTCTAACTATGGCTACACCTTC.

This rearrangement joins TRBV19 to TRBJ1-1, with D possibly TRBD1 on 6 matching bases. Germline V CDR1 and CDR2: LNHDA, SQIVND (reference sequence). Trimming took 10 bases from V and 1 from J, leaving 10 bases between them. The CDR3 runs to 12 residues. This chain's CDR3 is CATETGNTEAFF. In DNA form, the CDR3 reads TGTGCCACCGAGACAGGGAACACTGAAGCTTTCTTT.